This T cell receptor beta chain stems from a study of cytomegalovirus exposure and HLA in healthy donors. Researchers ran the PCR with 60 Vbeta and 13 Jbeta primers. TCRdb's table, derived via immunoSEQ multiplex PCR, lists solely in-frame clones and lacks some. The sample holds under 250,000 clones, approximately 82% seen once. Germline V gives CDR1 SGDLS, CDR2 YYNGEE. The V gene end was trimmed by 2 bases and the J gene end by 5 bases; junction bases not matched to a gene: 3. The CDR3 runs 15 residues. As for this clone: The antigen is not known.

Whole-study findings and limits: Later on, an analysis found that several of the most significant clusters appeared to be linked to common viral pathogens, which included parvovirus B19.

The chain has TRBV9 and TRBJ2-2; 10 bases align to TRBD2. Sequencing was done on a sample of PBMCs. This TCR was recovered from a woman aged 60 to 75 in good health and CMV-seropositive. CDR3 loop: CASSVSGRETGELFF. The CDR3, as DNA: TGTGCCAGCAGCGTCAGCGGGAGGGAAACCGGGGAGCTGTTTTTT.